This T cell receptor (beta chain) was observed in a study of T cells in Graves' hyperthyroidism and ophthalmopathy. Amplification targeted TCR beta CDR3 regions from RNA transcripts. First-round RT-PCR targeting the TCR CDR3 was performed with the HTBI primer set. TCRdb analysed the multiplex PCR reads with MiXCR anew, one entry per CDR3 protein. This sample carries some 250,000 distinct CDR3 sequences, 13% to 15% of them seen once, and the ten largest clones take less than 15%. The PBMCs had their origin in roughly 10 ml of fresh peripheral blood. This clonotype was seen at least ten times. This TCR was recovered from a woman aged 40 to 50 with Graves' hyperthyroidism that later progressed to Graves' ophthalmopathy. Sequencing was performed on blood.

The CDR3 loop reads CASSPMKGLAITDTQYF. CDR3 sequence (DNA): TGTGCCAGCAGTCCAATGAAGGGACTAGCGATAACAGATACGCAGTATTTT. The chain has TRBV28 and TRBJ2-3; 10 bases are a match to TRBD2. This CDR3 spans 17 amino acids. The germline V gene encodes CDR1 MDHEN and CDR2 SYDVKM. The V gene end was trimmed by 5 bases and the J gene end by 3 bases; junction bases not matched to a gene: 11.